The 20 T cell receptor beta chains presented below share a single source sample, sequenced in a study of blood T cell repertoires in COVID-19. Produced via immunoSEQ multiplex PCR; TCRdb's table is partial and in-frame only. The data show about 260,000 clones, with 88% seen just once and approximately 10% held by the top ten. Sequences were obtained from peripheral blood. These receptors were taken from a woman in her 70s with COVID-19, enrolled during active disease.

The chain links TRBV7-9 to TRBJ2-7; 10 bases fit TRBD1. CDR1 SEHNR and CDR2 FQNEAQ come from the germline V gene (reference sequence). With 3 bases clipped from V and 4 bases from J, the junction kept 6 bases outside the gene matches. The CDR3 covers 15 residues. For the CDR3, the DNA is TGTGCCAGCAGCTTGACGGGACAGGGGTCGTACGAGCAGTACTTC. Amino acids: CASSLTGQGSYEQYF.

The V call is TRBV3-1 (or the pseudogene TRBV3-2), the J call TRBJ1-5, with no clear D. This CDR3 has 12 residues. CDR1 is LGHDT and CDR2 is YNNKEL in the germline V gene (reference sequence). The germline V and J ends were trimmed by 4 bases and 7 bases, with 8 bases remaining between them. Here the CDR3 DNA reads TGTGCCAGCAGCCGGGCAAACCAGCCCCAGCATTTT. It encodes CASSRANQPQHF.

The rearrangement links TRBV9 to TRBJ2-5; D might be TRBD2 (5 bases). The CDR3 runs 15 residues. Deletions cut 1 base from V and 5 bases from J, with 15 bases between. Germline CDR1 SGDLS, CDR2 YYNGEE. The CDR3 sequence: CASSVPGVGRETQYF. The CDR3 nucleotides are TGTGCCAGCAGCGTACCCGGGGTTGGTAGGGAGACCCAGTACTTC.

CDR3 sequence: CASSKTSGYPNTGELFF. CDR3 DNA sequence: TGTGCCAGTAGTAAAACCTCGGGGTACCCGAACACCGGGGAGCTGTTTTTT. V usage is TRBV19 and J usage is TRBJ2-2; D perhaps matches TRBD2 (5 bases). The germline V and J ends were trimmed by 4 bases and 0 bases, with 15 bases remaining between them. Germline loops: CDR1 LNHDA, CDR2 SQIVND (reference sequence). The CDR3 is 17 amino acids.

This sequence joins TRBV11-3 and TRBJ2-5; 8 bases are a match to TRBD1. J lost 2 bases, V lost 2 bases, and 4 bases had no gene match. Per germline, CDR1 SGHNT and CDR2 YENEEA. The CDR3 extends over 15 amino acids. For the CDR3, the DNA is TGTGCCAGCAGCTTACCTCGGACAGGGCAAGAGACCCAGTACTTC. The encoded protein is CASSLPRTGQETQYF.

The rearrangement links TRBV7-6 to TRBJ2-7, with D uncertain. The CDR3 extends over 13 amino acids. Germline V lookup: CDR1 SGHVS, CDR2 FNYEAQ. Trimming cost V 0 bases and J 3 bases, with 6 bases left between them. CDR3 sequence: CASSLAPDYEQYF. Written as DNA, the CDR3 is TGTGCCAGCAGCTTAGCACCAGACTACGAGCAGTACTTC. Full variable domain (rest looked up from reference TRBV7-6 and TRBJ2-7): GAGVSQSPRYKVTKRGQDVALRCDPISGHVSLYWYRQALGQGPEFLTYFNYEAQQDKSGLPNDRFSAERPEGSISTLTIQRTEQRDSAMYRCASSLAPDYEQYFGPGTRLTVT.

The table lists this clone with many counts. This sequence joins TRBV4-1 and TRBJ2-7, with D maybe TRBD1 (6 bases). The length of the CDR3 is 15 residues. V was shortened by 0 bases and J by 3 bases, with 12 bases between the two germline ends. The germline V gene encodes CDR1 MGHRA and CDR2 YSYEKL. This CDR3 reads CASSQDGSTGYEQYF. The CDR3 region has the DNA TGCGCCAGCAGCCAAGATGGCTCGACAGGCTACGAGCAGTACTTC.

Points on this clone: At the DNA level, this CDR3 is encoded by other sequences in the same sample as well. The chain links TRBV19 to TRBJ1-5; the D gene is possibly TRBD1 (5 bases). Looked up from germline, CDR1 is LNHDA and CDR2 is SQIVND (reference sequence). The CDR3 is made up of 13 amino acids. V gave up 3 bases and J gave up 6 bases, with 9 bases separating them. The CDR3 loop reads CASSIEGVQPQHF. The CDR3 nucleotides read TGTGCCAGTAGTATTGAAGGGGTTCAGCCCCAGCATTTT.

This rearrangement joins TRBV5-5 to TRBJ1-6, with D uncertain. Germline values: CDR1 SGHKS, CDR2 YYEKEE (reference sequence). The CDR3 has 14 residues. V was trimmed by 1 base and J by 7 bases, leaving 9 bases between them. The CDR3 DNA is TGTGCCAGCAGCTTGTTACAGACGAATTCACCCCTCCACTTT. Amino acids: CASSLLQTNSPLHF.

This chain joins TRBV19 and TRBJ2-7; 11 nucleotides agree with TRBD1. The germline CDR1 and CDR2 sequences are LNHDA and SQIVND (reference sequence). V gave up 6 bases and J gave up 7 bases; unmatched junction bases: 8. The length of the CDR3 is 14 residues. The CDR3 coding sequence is TGTGCCAGTAGCGGGACAGGGGGTATTAATGAGCAGTACTTC. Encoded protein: CASSGTGGINEQYF.

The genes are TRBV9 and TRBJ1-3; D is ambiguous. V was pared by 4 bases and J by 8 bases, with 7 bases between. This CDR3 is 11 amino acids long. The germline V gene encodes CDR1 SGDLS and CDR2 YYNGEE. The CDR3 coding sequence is TGTGCCAGCAGCCCGCCGGACACCATATATTTT. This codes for CASSPPDTIYF.

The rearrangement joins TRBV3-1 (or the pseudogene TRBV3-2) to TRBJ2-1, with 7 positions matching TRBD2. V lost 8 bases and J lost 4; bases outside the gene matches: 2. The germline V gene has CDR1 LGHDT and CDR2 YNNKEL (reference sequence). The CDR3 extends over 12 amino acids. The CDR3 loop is CASFSGYNEQFF. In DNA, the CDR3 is TGTGCCAGCTTTAGCGGGTACAATGAGCAGTTCTTC.

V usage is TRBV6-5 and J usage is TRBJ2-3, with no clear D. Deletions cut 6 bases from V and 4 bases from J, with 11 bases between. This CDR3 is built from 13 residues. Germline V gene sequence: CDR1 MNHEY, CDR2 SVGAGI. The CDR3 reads CASRRVNSDTQYF. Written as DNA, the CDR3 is TGTGCCAGCAGACGGGTTAACTCAGATACGCAGTATTTT.

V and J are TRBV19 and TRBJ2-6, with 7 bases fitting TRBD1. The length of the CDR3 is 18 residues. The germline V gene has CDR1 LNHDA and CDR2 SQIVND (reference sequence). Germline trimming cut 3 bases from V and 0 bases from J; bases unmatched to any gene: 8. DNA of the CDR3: TGTGCCAGTAGTATGGACAGGCAGCTTACCTCTGGGGCCAACGTCCTGACTTTC. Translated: CASSMDRQLTSGANVLTF.

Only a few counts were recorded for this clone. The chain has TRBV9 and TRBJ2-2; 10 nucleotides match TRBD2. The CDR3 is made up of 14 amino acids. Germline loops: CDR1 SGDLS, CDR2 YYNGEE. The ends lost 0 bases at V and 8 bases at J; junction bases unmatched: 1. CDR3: CASSVALAGGELFF. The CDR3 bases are TGTGCCAGCAGCGTAGCACTAGCGGGAGGGGAGCTGTTTTTT.

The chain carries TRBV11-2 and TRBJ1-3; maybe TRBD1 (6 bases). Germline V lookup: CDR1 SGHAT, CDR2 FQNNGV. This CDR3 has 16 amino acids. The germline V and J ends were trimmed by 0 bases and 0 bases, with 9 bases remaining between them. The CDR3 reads CASSLDRGSSGNTIYF. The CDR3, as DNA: TGTGCCAGCAGCTTAGACAGGGGAAGCTCTGGAAACACCATATATTTT.

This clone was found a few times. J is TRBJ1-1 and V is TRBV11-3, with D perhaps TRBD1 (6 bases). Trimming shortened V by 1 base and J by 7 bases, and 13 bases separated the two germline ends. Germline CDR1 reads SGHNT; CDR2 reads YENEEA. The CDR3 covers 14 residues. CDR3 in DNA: TGTGCCAGCAGCTTAGGGGGGCGCGGGAGTGAAGCTTTCTTT. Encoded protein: CASSLGGRGSEAFF. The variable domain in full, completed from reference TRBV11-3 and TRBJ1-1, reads EAGVVQSPRYKIIEKKQPVAFWCNPISGHNTLYWYLQNLGQGPELLIRYENEEAVDDSQLPKDRFSAERLKGVDSTLKIQPAELGDSAVYLCASSLGGRGSEAFFGQGTRLTVV.

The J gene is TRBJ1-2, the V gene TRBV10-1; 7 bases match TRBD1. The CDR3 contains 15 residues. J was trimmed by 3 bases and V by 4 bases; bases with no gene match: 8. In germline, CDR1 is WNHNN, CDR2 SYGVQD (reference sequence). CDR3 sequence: CASSGTGASHYGYTF. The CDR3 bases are TGCGCCAGCAGTGGAACAGGGGCGAGCCACTATGGCTACACCTTC.

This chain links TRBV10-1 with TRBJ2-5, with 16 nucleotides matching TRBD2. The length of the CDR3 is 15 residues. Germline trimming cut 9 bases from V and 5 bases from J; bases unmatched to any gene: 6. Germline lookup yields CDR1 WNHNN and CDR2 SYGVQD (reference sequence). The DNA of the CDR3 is TGCGCCAGTCGGGGACTAGCGGGAGGGTGGGAGACCCAGTACTTC. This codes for CASRGLAGGWETQYF.

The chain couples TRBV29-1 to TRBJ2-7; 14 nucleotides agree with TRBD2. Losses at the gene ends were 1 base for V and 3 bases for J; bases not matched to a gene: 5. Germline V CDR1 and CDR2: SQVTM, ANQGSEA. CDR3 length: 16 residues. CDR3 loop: CSVEAGGTSGSYEQYF. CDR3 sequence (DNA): TGCAGCGTTGAAGCCGGGGGGACTAGCGGGAGCTACGAGCAGTACTTC.